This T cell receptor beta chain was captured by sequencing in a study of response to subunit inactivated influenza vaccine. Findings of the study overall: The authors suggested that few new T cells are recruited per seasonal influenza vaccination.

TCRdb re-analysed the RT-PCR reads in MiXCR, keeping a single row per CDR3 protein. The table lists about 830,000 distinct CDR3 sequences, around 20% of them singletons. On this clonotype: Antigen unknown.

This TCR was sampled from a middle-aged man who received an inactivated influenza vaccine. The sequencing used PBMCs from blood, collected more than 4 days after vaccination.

This CDR3 reads CSARDPRVPYEQYF. The CDR3 nucleotides are TGCAGTGCTAGAGATCCCCGGGTCCCCTACGAGCAGTACTTC. The chain recombines TRBV20-1 with TRBJ2-7, with D unclear. CDR1 and CDR2 (germline): DFQATT, SNEGSKA (reference sequence). Trimming removed 0 bases from V and 2 bases from J, with 11 bases in between. The CDR3 has 14 amino acids.